This TCR beta chain was identified during a study of cytomegalovirus exposure and HLA in healthy donors. Study findings and constraints: Researchers counted 150 to 200 TCR beta chains as cytomegalovirus-associated. Most TCR sequences were uncommon, yet certain public TCRs appeared in many donors. Per published reports, the classifier diagnosed cytomegalovirus status with high specificity and sensitivity.

TCRdb's table, derived via immunoSEQ multiplex PCR, lists solely in-frame clones and lacks some. Of 150,000 to 200,000 clones listed, 85% were seen once; the top ten hold more than 15%. The donors belonged to the approximately 110-subject validation cohort, separate from the approximately 700-subject first cohort. As to this clone: Its antigen is not known.

The TCR comes from a man aged 18 to 35 in good health and CMV-seropositive. Sequencing was carried out using PBMCs.

CDR3 amino acids: CASSFPGNTEAFF. Here the CDR3 DNA reads TGTGCCAGCAGCTTCCCGGGGAACACTGAAGCTTTCTTT. The chain combines TRBV7-3 with TRBJ1-1; D is unclear. The CDR3 has 13 residues. The V and J ends lost 3 bases and 1 base respectively, with 6 bases between them. The V gene's germline CDR1 is SGHTA and CDR2 FQGTGA.